This TCR beta chain was documented in a study of regulatory T cells in long-lasting Graves disease. CDR3 length: 13 amino acids. Trimming left V 6 bases short and J 2 bases short, with 10 bases between. Combining iRepertoire HTBI primers with Arm-PCR of CDR3 regions, the authors built TCR beta libraries. In TCRdb, the multiplex PCR reads were re-called with MiXCR into one record per CDR3 protein. Here the sample spans about 200,000 distinct CDR3 sequences, approximately 18% being singletons. At least ten counts were recorded for this clonotype. Time point defined: newly diagnosed GD, antithyroid drugs for less than 3 months. PBMCs were the source of the RNA used for TCR sequencing. The same sample was also used in a study of T cells in Graves' hyperthyroidism and ophthalmopathy. That study adds: Carried out on the TCR CDR3, a first-round RT-PCR used the HTBI primer set.

The chain links TRBV12-3 or TRBV12-4 to TRBJ1-2, with D perhaps matching TRBD1 (5 bases). The source is a woman under 40 with Graves disease. The input for sequencing was peripheral blood mononuclear cells (PBMCs), taken at new diagnosis, from a patient treated with antithyroid drugs. CDR3 in amino acids: CASRPGPNYGYTF. CDR3 in DNA: TGTGCCAGCAGGCCGGGACCGAACTATGGCTACACCTTC.